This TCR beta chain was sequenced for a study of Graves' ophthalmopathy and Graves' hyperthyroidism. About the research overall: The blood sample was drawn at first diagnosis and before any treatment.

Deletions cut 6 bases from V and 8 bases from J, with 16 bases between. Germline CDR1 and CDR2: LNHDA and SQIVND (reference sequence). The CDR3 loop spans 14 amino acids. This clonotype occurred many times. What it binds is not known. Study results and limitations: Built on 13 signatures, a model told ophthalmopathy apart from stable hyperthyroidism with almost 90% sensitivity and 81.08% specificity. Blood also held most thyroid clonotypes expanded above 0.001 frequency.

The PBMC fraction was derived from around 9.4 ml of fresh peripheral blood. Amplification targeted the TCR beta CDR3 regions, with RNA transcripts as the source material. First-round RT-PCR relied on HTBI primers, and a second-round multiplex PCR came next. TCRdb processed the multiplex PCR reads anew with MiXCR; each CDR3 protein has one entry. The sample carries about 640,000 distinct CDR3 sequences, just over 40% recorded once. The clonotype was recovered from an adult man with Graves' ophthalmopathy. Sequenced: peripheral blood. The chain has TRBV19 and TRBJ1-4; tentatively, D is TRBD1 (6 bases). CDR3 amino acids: CASRFNRDEEKLFF. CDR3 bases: TGTGCCAGTAGATTCAACAGGGACGAAGAAAAACTGTTTTTT.